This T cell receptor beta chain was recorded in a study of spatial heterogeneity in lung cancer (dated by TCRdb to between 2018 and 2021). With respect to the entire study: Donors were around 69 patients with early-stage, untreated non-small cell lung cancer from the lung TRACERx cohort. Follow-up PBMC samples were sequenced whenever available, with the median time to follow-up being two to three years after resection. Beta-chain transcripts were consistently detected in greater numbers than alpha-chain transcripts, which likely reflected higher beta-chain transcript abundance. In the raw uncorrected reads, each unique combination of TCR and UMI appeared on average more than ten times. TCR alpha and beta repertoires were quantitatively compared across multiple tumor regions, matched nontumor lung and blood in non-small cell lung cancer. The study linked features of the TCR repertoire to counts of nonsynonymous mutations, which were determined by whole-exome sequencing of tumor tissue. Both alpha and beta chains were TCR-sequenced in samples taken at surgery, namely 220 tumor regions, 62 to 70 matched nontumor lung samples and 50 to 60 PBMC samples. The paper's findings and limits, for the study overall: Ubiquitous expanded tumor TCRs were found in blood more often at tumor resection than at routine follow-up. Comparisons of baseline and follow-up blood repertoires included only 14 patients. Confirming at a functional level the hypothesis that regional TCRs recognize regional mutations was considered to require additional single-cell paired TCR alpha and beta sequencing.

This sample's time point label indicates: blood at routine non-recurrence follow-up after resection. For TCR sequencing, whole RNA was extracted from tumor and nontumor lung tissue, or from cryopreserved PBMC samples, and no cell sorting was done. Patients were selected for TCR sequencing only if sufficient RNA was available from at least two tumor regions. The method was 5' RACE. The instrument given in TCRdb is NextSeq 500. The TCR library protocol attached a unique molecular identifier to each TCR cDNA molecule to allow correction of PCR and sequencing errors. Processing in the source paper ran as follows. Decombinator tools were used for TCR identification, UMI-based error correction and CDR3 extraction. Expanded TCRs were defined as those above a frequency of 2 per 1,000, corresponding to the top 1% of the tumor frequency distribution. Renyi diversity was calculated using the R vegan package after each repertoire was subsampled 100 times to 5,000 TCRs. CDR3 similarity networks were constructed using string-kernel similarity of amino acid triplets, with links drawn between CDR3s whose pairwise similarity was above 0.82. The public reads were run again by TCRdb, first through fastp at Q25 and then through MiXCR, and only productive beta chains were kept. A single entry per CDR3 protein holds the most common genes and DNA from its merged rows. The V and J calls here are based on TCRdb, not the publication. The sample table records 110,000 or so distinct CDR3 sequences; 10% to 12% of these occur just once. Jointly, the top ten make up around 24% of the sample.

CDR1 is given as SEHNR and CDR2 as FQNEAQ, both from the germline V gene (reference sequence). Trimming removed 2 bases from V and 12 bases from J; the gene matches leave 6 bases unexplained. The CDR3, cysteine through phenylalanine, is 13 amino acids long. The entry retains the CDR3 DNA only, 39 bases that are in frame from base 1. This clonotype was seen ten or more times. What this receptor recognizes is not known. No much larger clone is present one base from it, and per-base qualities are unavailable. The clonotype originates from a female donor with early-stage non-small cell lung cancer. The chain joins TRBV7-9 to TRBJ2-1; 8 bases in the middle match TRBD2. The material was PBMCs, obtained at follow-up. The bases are TGTGCCAGCAGCTTAACTAGCGGAGACGTGCAGTTCTTC. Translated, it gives CASSLTSGDVQFF.